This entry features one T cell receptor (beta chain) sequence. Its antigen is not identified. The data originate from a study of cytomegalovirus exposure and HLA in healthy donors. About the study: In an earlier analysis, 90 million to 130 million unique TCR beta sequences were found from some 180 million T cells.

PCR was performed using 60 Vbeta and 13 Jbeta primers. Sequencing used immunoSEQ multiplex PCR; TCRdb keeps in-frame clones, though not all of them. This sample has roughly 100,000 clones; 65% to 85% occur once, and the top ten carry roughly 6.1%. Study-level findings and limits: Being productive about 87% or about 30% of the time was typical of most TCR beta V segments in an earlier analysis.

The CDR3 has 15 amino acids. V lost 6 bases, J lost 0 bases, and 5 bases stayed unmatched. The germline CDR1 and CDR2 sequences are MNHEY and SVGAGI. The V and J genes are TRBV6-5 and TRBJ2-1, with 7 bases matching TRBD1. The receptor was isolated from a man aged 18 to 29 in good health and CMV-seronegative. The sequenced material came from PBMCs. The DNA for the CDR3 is TGTGCCAGCAGCCAGGACAGGAGCTCCTACAATGAGCAGTTCTTC. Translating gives CASSQDRSSYNEQFF.